This record covers a single T cell receptor beta chain. The antigen remains undetermined. Other DNA sequences from this sample encode an identical CDR3 as well. The record originates from a study of cytomegalovirus exposure and HLA in healthy donors. Study summary: Unique TCR beta sequences numbering 117 million came from about 180 million T cells in an earlier analysis. The study, taken as a whole, reports: There were some public TCRs occurring in many donors, but most TCR sequences were rare. Among CMV-associated TCR beta chains, most appeared HLA-restricted in a later analysis. Reported performance of the classifier showed diagnosis of cytomegalovirus status with high specificity and sensitivity.

Primers for the PCR totalled 60 Vbeta and 13 Jbeta. Profiled with immunoSEQ multiplex PCR; TCRdb holds only in-frame clones, not every one. The sample carries 170,000 or so clones, 60% to 80% recorded once. The CDR3 has 14 amino acids. With V trimmed by 5 bases and J by 7 bases, 10 bases remained unmatched. Germline V gene data show CDR1 as KGHSH and CDR2 as LQKENI. The origin of this receptor is a woman aged 25 to 39 in good health and CMV-seronegative. The specimen sequenced was PBMCs. V is TRBV18 and J is TRBJ1-2, with TRBD1 matching 7 bases. CDR3 DNA sequence: TGTGCCAGCTCAGGGGACAGTTTTTCTGGTGGCTACACCTTC. Translated: CASSGDSFSGGYTF.